This T cell receptor beta chain was identified during a study of cytomegalovirus exposure and HLA in healthy donors. J was trimmed by 2 bases and V by 4 bases; bases with no gene match: 14. The CDR3 runs 18 residues. Germline assignment: CDR1 WNHNN and CDR2 SYGVQD (reference sequence). The PCR used 60 Vbeta and 13 Jbeta primers. Only in-frame clones appear in the TCRdb table, and some are missing; sequencing was by immunoSEQ multiplex PCR. The profile shows roughly 120,000 clones, 75% of them singletons. Study-wide results and limits: Using a false discovery rate of 0.05, a later analysis showed that 15,000 to 20,000 TCR beta sequences were associated with HLA alleles. Reports described diagnosis of cytomegalovirus status by the classifier as highly specific and sensitive. Later work showed greater clonal expansion in HLA-associated TCR beta chains than in equally common others.

To note about this clone: Antigen specificity is unknown.

The rearrangement links TRBV10-1 to TRBJ2-3, with 8 bases fitting TRBD2. The source of this sequence is a middle-aged woman in good health and CMV-seropositive. The sample comprised PBMCs. The CDR3 here is CASSGSLPSGRLTDTQYF. CDR3 sequence (DNA): TGCGCCAGCAGTGGATCGCTCCCTAGCGGGCGCCTCACAGATACGCAGTATTTT.